This entry features one T cell receptor beta chain sequence. Its antigen is still unknown. This entry comes from a study of graft-versus-host responses after intestinal transplantation. Study details: Among the recipients, all got anti-thymocyte globulin induction and then tacrolimus and steroids for 3 to 4 years. Study findings and constraints: Individuals who had graft-donor T cell macrochimerism had allografts that showed high graft-versus-host to host-versus-graft clonal ratios. Declines in HvG clones occurring early post-transplant were associated with peak circulating GvH clone levels. GvH clones detected in recipient marrow included some appearing first in ileum or blood.

The CDR3 length is 14 residues. V dropped 0 bases and J dropped 6; count of bases not matched to a gene: 2. Germline V lookup: CDR1 SGDLS, CDR2 YYNGEE. Repertoires were generated with immunoSEQ multiplex PCR, while TCRdb's copy carries only in-frame clones and drops some. The sample records tens of thousands of clones, approximately 95% being singletons. The sequence was obtained from a human patient who received an intestinal transplant, so some T cells may come from the graft donor. This chain links TRBV9 with TRBJ2-7; 11 nucleotides align to TRBD1. The sequenced sample was PBMCs, obtained approximately 340 days after intestinal transplant. The CDR3 spells CASSVAGTGGEQYF. CDR3 bases: TGTGCCAGCAGCGTAGCCGGGACAGGGGGCGAGCAGTACTTC.